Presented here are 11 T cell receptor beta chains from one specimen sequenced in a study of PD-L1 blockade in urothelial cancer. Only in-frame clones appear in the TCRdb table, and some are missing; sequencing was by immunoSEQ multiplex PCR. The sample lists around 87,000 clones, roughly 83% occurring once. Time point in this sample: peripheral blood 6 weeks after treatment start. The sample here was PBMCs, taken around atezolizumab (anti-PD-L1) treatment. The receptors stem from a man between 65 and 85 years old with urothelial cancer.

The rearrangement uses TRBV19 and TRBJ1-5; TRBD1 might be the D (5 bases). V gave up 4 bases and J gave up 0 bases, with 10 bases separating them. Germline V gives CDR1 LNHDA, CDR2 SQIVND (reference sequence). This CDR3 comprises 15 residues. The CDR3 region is CASSKGRFSNQPQHF. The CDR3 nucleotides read TGTGCCAGTAGTAAGGGGAGGTTTAGCAATCAGCCCCAGCATTTT.

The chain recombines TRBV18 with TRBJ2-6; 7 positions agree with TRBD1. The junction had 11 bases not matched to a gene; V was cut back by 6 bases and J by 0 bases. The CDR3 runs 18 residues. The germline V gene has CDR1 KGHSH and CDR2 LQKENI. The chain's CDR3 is CASSPPGQAISGANVLTF. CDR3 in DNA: TGTGCCAGCTCCCCGCCAGGACAGGCGATCTCTGGGGCCAACGTCCTGACTTTC.

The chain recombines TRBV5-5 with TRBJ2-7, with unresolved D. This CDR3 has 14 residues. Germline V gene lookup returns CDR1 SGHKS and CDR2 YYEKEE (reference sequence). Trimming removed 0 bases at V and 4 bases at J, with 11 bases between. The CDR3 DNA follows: TGTGCCAGCAGCTTGGGCGGAGTCGTATACGAGCAGTACTTC. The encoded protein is CASSLGGVVYEQYF.

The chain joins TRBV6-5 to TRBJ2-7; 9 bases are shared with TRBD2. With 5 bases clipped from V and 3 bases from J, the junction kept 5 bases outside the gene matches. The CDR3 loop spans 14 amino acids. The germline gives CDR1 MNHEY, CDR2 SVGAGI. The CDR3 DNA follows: TGTGCCAGCAGTACGGCGGGAGGGAGCTACGAGCAGTACTTC. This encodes CASSTAGGSYEQYF.

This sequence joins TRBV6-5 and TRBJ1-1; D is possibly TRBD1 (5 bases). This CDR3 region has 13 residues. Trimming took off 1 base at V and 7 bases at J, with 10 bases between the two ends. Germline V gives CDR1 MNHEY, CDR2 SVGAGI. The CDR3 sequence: CASSYYSGGEAFF. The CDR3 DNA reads TGTGCCAGCAGTTACTACTCCGGGGGTGAAGCTTTCTTT.

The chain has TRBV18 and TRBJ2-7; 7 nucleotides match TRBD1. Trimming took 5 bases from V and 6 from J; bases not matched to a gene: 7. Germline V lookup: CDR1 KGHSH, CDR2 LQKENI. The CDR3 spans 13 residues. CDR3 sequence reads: CASSNGTAAEQYF. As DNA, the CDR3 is TGTGCCAGCTCAAATGGGACAGCTGCCGAGCAGTACTTC.

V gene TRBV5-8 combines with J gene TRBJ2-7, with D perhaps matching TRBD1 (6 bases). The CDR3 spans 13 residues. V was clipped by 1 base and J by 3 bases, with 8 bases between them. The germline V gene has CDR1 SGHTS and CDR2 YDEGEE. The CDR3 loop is CASSLRGGYEQYF. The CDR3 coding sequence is TGTGCCAGCAGCTTGAGAGGGGGCTACGAGCAGTACTTC. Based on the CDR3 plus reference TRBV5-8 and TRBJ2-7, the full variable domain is EAGVTQSPTHLIKTRGQQATLRCSPISGHTSVYWYQQALGLGLQFLLWYDEGEERNRGNFPPRFSGRQFPNYSSELNVNALELEDSALYLCASSLRGGYEQYFGPGTRLTVT.

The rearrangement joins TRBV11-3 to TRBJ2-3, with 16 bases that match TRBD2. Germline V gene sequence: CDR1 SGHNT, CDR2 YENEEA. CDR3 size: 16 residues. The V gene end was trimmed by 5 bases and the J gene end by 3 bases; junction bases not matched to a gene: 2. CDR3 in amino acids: CASSQGLAGGTDTQYF. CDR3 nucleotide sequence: TGTGCCAGCAGCCAGGGACTAGCGGGAGGGACAGATACGCAGTATTTT.

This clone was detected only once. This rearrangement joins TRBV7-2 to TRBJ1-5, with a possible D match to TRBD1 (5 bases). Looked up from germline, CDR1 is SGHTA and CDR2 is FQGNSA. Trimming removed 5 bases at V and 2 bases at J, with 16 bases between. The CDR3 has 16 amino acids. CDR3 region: CASSRGHSSGNQPQHF. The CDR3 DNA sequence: TGTGCCAGCAGCCGTGGACACTCTTCGGGCAATCAGCCCCAGCATTTT.

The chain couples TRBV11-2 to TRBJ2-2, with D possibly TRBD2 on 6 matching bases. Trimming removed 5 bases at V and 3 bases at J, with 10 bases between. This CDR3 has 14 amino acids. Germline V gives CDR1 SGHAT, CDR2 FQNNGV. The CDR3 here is CASSRLGDTGELFF. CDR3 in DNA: TGTGCCAGCAGCCGACTAGGAGACACCGGGGAGCTGTTTTTT.

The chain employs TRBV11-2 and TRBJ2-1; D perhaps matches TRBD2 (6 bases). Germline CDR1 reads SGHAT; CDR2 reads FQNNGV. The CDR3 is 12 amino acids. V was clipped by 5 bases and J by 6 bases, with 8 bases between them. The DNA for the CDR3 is TGTGCCAGCAGCGATAGCGGCAATGAGCAGTTCTTC. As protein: CASSDSGNEQFF. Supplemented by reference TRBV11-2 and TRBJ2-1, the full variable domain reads EAGVAQSPRYKIIEKRQSVAFWCNPISGHATLYWYQQILGQGPKLLIQFQNNGVVDDSQLPKDRFSAERLKGVDSTLKIQPAKLEDSAVYLCASSDSGNEQFFGPGTRLTVL.